Below, 27 T cell receptor beta chains from the same sample are listed, as sequenced in a study of cytomegalovirus exposure and HLA in healthy donors. Generated by immunoSEQ multiplex PCR, the TCRdb table keeps only in-frame clones and is missing some. The table records over 120,000 clones, over 80% of them present only once. The sample consisted of PBMCs. All receptors derive from a woman aged 30 to 39 in good health and CMV-seropositive.

V usage is TRBV6-6 and J usage is TRBJ1-2; D gene uncertain. Germline values: CDR1 MNHNY, CDR2 SVGAGI (reference sequence). This CDR3 comprises 13 residues. The germline V and J ends were trimmed by 5 bases and 4 bases, with 11 bases remaining between them. The CDR3, as DNA: TGTGCCAGCAGTGCCTCGTCGGGCTATGGCTACACCTTC. Protein product: CASSASSGYGYTF.

The V gene is TRBV4-1, the J gene TRBJ2-2; D uncertain. The V and J ends lost 7 bases and 0 bases respectively, with 12 bases between them. The V gene's germline CDR1 is MGHRA and CDR2 YSYEKL. The CDR3 covers 15 residues. This CDR3 reads CASTNRASNTGELFF. In DNA form, the CDR3 reads TGCGCCAGCACGAACAGAGCCTCGAACACCGGGGAGCTGTTTTTT.

This sequence joins TRBV18 and TRBJ1-2, with 8 bases fitting TRBD1. With 3 bases clipped from V and 8 bases from J, the junction kept 8 bases outside the gene matches. Looked up from germline, CDR1 is KGHSH and CDR2 is LQKENI. This CDR3 has 14 residues. This CDR3 reads CASSPETGVGGYTF. CDR3 in DNA: TGTGCCAGCTCACCGGAGACAGGGGTCGGCGGCTACACCTTC.

The chain carries TRBV28 and TRBJ1-1; tentatively, D is TRBD1 (5 bases). Per the germline V gene, CDR1 is MDHEN and CDR2 is SYDVKM. This CDR3 region has 16 residues. V was trimmed by 5 bases and J by 1 base, leaving 17 bases between them. The CDR3 coding sequence is TGTGCCAGCAGTCTAAGACCGGGACTCAGGAACACTGAAGCTTTCTTT. Its protein is CASSLRPGLRNTEAFF. The full variable domain, completed using reference TRBV28 and TRBJ1-1, is DVKVTQSSRYLVKRTGEKVFLECVQDMDHENMFWYRQDPGLGLRLIYFSYDVKMKEKGDIPEGYSVSREKKERFSLILESASTNQTSMYLCASSLRPGLRNTEAFFGQGTRLTVV.

This clone has just one count. This chain connects TRBV28 to TRBJ2-1; 8 nucleotides line up with TRBD1. The CDR3 is made up of 14 amino acids. V dropped 5 bases and J dropped 8; count of bases not matched to a gene: 8. CDR1 and CDR2 (germline): MDHEN, SYDVKM. CDR3 amino acids: CASSRQGSKHEQFF. In DNA form, the CDR3 reads TGTGCCAGCAGTCGACAGGGGAGCAAGCATGAGCAGTTCTTC.

The chain combines TRBV5-1 with TRBJ2-7, with 8 positions matching TRBD2. J gave up 1 base and V 5 bases, and 11 bases lay outside the gene matches. The germline V gene encodes CDR1 SGHRS and CDR2 YFSETQ. The CDR3 extends over 16 amino acids. CDR3 region: CASSSSSGMSSYEQYF. CDR3 bases: TGCGCCAGCAGTTCAAGTAGCGGGATGTCGTCCTACGAGCAGTACTTC.

This rearrangement joins TRBV7-9 to TRBJ2-3; no clear D gene. CDR1 and CDR2 from the germline V gene are SEHNR and FQNEAQ (reference sequence). V lost 5 bases and J 3 bases, leaving 6 bases between the germline ends. The CDR3 sequence is 12 residues long. This CDR3 is CASSPRTDTQYF. CDR3 DNA sequence: TGTGCCAGCAGCCCGCGGACAGATACGCAGTATTTT.

V gene TRBV10-3 combines with J gene TRBJ1-5; D perhaps matches TRBD1 (6 bases). Germline V CDR1 and CDR2: ENHRY, SYGVKD. V was cut by 11 bases and J by 8 bases, with 13 bases left in between. This CDR3 comprises 11 residues. CDR3: CAAGRGEPQHF. Here the CDR3 DNA reads TGTGCCGCGGGCAGGGGAGAGCCCCAGCATTTT.

This clone was seen a single time. This chain links TRBV7-6 with TRBJ2-7; tentative D call: TRBD2 (7 bases). Germline CDR1 reads SGHVS; CDR2 reads FNYEAQ. The CDR3 sequence is 15 residues long. V gave up 5 bases and J gave up 3 bases, with 17 bases separating them. CDR3 residues: CASSPMGGGHYEQYF. Written as DNA, the CDR3 is TGTGCCAGCAGCCCGATGGGGGGGGGACACTACGAGCAGTACTTC.

The V gene is TRBV10-3, the J gene TRBJ2-5; 7 bases agree with TRBD1. CDR1 is ENHRY and CDR2 is SYGVKD in the germline V gene. Germline trimming cut 3 bases from V and 1 base from J; bases unmatched to any gene: 2. This CDR3 has 14 residues. CDR3 residues: CAISDGQAQETQYF. The CDR3 DNA reads TGTGCCATCAGTGACGGACAGGCCCAAGAGACCCAGTACTTC.

The gene calls are TRBV9 and TRBJ1-4, with D hard to call. V was shortened by 0 bases and J by 8 bases, with 11 bases between the two germline ends. CDR1 and CDR2 from the germline V gene are SGDLS and YYNGEE. The CDR3 runs 14 residues. The CDR3 bases are TGTGCCAGCAGCGTAGGCGGGGAGGACGAAAAACTGTTTTTT. Translating it yields CASSVGGEDEKLFF.

The V gene is TRBV5-6, the J gene TRBJ1-6; D is ambiguous. Trimming took 4 bases from V and 13 from J, leaving 21 bases between them. Germline V gene sequence: CDR1 SGHDT, CDR2 YYEEEE. The CDR3 has 15 amino acids. In DNA form, the CDR3 reads TGTGCCAGCAGCCGCCGCGTCCAACCGGGTCGTCCCCTCCACTTT. It translates to CASSRRVQPGRPLHF.

The chain links TRBV6-5 to TRBJ2-1; unclear D gene. CDR3 length: 13 residues. Germline assignment: CDR1 MNHEY and CDR2 SVGAGI. V lost 6 bases to trimming and J lost 0 bases, with 6 bases between them. The CDR3 is CASRLGSYNEQFF. DNA of the CDR3: TGTGCCAGCAGGCTAGGCTCCTACAATGAGCAGTTCTTC.

The rearrangement uses TRBV18 and TRBJ1-2; 10 nucleotides match TRBD1. Unmatched junction bases numbered 7, after V lost 3 bases and J lost 6 bases. Germline CDR1 and CDR2: KGHSH and LQKENI. This CDR3 has 15 amino acids. CDR3 coding DNA: TGTGCCAGCTCACCGACCTCGGGACAGGGGAATGGCTACACCTTC. Translating gives CASSPTSGQGNGYTF.

Concerning this clone: The sample contains more than one DNA sequence encoding this CDR3. The chain combines TRBV28 with TRBJ1-1; weak D call: TRBD1 (5 bases). Germline assignment: CDR1 MDHEN and CDR2 SYDVKM. V dropped 6 bases and J dropped 1 base, with 6 bases sitting between them. The CDR3 has 12 residues. The CDR3 DNA reads TGTGCCAGCAGAGACAGGAACACTGAAGCTTTCTTT. It translates to CASRDRNTEAFF.

The gene calls are TRBV6-4 and TRBJ2-3; a possible D gene is TRBD1 (6 bases). Germline lookup yields CDR1 MRHNA and CDR2 SNTAGT. This CDR3 spans 15 amino acids. V dropped 3 bases and J dropped 2 bases, with 12 bases sitting between them. Here the CDR3 reads CASSETGEATDTQYF. The CDR3 nucleotides read TGTGCCAGCAGTGAGACAGGAGAGGCCACAGATACGCAGTATTTT.

V is TRBV5-1 and J is TRBJ1-1, with D possibly matching TRBD1 (6 bases). Germline V gene sequence: CDR1 SGHRS, CDR2 YFSETQ. Trimming removed 0 bases from V and 0 bases from J, with 12 bases in between. The CDR3 runs 16 residues. As DNA, the CDR3 is TGCGCCAGCAGCTTGGCCACAGGGACGATGAACACTGAAGCTTTCTTT. Translating it yields CASSLATGTMNTEAFF.

The J gene is TRBJ2-1, the V gene TRBV11-2; 9 nucleotides agree with TRBD1. CDR1 is SGHAT and CDR2 is FQNNGV in the germline V gene. After removal of 5 bases from V and 6 bases from J, the junction contained 11 bases not matched to a gene. The CDR3 runs 16 residues. CDR3 coding DNA: TGTGCCAGCAGCCTACTATACAGGGGGCGCGGCAATGAGCAGTTCTTC. This sequence encodes CASSLLYRGRGNEQFF.

On this clone itself: At the DNA level, this CDR3 is encoded by other sequences in the same sample as well. CDR3 sequence: CASSLGGEQYF. CDR3 bases: TGCGCCAGCAGCTTGGGAGGCGAGCAGTACTTC. This rearrangement joins TRBV5-1 to TRBJ2-7; D gene unclear. CDR1 is SGHRS and CDR2 is YFSETQ in the germline V gene. The V gene lost 0 bases and the J gene lost 6 bases, with 4 bases spanning the gap. This CDR3 comprises 11 residues.

The V and J genes are TRBV12-5 and TRBJ1-5; no firm D call. V was pared by 9 bases and J by 4 bases, with 19 bases between. The CDR3 has 15 residues. Germline CDR1 reads LGHNT; CDR2 reads FRNRAP. The CDR3 spells CASIKRQRENQPQHF. For the CDR3, the DNA is TGTGCTAGCATCAAACGACAACGAGAGAATCAGCCCCAGCATTTT.

The rearrangement uses TRBV5-4 and TRBJ1-6; D gene ambiguous. CDR3 size: 13 residues. Germline CDR1 is SGHNT and CDR2 is YYREEE (reference sequence). Trimming took off 3 bases at V and 7 bases at J, with 8 bases between the two ends. In nucleotides, the CDR3 is TGTGCCAGCAGCTCTGCCAGGAATTCACCCCTCCACTTT. Its translation is CASSSARNSPLHF. Filled out from reference TRBV5-4 and TRBJ1-6, the complete variable domain reads ETGVTQSPTHLIKTRGQQVTLRCSSQSGHNTVSWYQQALGQGPQFIFQYYREEENGRGNFPPRFSGLQFPNYSSELNVNALELDDSALYLCASSSARNSPLHFGNGTRLTVT.

V and J are TRBV6-1 and TRBJ2-2; 10 bases line up with TRBD2. The CDR3 has 15 amino acids. Germline V lookup: CDR1 MNHNS, CDR2 SASEGT. The CDR3 here is CVVRRLAGVTGELFF. CDR3 coding DNA: TGTGTGGTGAGGAGGCTAGCGGGAGTGACCGGGGAGCTGTTTTTT.

This chain links TRBV7-9 with TRBJ2-7; D unresolved. Germline V gene lookup returns CDR1 SEHNR and CDR2 FQNEAQ (reference sequence). V lost 8 bases, J lost 0 bases, and 11 bases lay in between. CDR3 length: 13 amino acids. The CDR3 DNA sequence: TGTGCCAGCTCCGAGATTCTCTCCTACGAGCAGTACTTC. Translating gives CASSEILSYEQYF.

The gene calls are TRBV9 and TRBJ2-3, with a weak D call TRBD2 (6 bases). Between the trimmed V and J ends, which lost 4 bases and 6 bases, there was a span of 18 bases. The CDR3 has 15 residues. The germline V gene encodes CDR1 SGDLS and CDR2 YYNGEE. The CDR3 protein is CASSLGPTGGDTQYF. CDR3 nucleotide sequence: TGTGCCAGCAGCTTAGGGCCCACTGGAGGGGATACGCAGTATTTT.

A few counts support this clone. This rearrangement joins TRBV7-9 to TRBJ2-3, with D unclear. The CDR3 extends over 12 amino acids. CDR1 and CDR2 from the germline V gene are SEHNR and FQNEAQ (reference sequence). V lost 4 bases to trimming and J lost 6 bases, with 8 bases between them. The CDR3 DNA reads as TGTGCCAGCAGCTCCTTTTTGGATACGCAGTATTTT. Protein sequence: CASSSFLDTQYF.

This chain links TRBV19 with TRBJ1-1; D ambiguous. This CDR3 is built from 13 residues. The V end was cut by 6 bases, the J end by 2 bases, with 10 bases between. Germline CDR1 is LNHDA and CDR2 is SQIVND (reference sequence). The CDR3 sequence: CASREPGNTEAFF. In DNA form, the CDR3 reads TGTGCCAGTAGAGAGCCAGGTAACACTGAAGCTTTCTTT.

The V and J genes are TRBV28 and TRBJ2-7; the match to TRBD2 covers 9 bases. Losses at the gene ends were 6 bases for V and 4 bases for J; bases not matched to a gene: 7. CDR1 is MDHEN, CDR2 SYDVKM, per germline. CDR3 length equals 14 residues. The CDR3 DNA reads as TGTGCCAGCAGAATAGCGGGAGCCTTATACGAGCAGTACTTC. This codes for CASRIAGALYEQYF.